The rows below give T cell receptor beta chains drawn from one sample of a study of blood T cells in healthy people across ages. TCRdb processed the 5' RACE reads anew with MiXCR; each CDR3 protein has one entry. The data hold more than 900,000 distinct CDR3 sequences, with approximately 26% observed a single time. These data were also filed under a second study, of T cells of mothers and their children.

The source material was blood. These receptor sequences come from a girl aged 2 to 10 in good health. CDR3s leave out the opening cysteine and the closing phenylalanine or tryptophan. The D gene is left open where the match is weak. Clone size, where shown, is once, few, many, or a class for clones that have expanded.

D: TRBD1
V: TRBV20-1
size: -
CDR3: SARGITGQDYNEQF

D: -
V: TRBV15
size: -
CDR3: ASRGHMNTEAF

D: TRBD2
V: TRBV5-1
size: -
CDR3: ASSLEAGATLEQY

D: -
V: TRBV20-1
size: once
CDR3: SARPSWGMGETQY

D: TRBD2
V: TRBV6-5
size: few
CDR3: ASSYFSSGGARKEEF

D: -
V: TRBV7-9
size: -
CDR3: ASSSSGGAYEQY

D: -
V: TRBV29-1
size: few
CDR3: SVEEAPYEQY

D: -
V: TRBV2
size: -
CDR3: ASSDDRGAF

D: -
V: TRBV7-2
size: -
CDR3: ASSLNSGGAYQPQH

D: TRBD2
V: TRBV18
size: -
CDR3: ASSGLAVGTENIQY

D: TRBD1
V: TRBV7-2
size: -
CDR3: ASSRQGSGQPQH

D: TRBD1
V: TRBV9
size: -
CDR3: ASSPTGQGVQETQY

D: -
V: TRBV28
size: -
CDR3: ASSGGTDSYEQY

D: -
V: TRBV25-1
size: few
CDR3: ASSEDLGVY

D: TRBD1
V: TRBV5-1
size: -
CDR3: ASSFGQGIEEKLF

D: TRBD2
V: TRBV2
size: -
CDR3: ASNLAGGYEQY

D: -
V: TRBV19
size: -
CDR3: ASISAYNEQF

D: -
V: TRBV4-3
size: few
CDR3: ASSQEIGQGLWETQY

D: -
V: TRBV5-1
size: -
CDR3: ASSLDVGVPYEQY

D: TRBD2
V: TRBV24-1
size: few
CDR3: ATTSGEGNEQF

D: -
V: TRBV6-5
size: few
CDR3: ASTMAPLLVNEQF